The clone carrying this T cell receptor beta chain appeared a few times. Its antigen remains unidentified. This sample was included in a study of regulatory T cells in long-lasting Graves disease. Study outcomes and limitations: Persistent disease preferred TRBV28, TRBJ1-2 and TRBJ2-5; new disease, TRBV20-1 and TRBJ2-1.

V gave up 0 bases and J gave up 4 bases, with 9 bases separating them. Germline-derived CDR1 and CDR2 are KGHSH and LQKENI. CDR3 size: 14 residues. Sample time point: newly diagnosed GD, antithyroid drugs for less than 3 months. TCR sequences were obtained from RNA taken from PBMCs. With iRepertoire HTBI primers and Arm-PCR of CDR3 regions, TCR beta libraries were built. One entry per CDR3 protein, called by TCRdb with MiXCR from the multiplex PCR reads. The profile covers roughly 420,000 distinct CDR3 sequences, with 12% to 15% appearing a single time and around a sixth taken by the ten largest. The sample also formed part of further work on T cells in Graves' hyperthyroidism and ophthalmopathy.

The sequence was collected from a woman in her fifties or sixties with Graves disease. The sample consisted of peripheral blood mononuclear cells (PBMCs), taken at new diagnosis, from a patient treated with antithyroid drugs. V gene TRBV18 combines with J gene TRBJ1-1; unclear D gene. The CDR3 here is CASSPPSPVTEAFF. CDR3 in DNA: TGTGCCAGCTCACCACCGAGCCCGGTCACTGAAGCTTTCTTT.